A selection of T cell receptor beta chains follows, all from one sample in a study of technical replicates of blood from a few donors. Profiling relied on immunoSEQ multiplex PCR, and the TCRdb table lists in-frame clones only, not all of them. This sample has about 83,000 clones, with about 90% found just once. Sequences were obtained from T cells isolated from PBMCs. The origin of the receptors is a human donor in good health. Each CDR3 is given with its conserved first and last residue. A D gene is named only where the DNA matches it firmly. Only some rows state a clone size, as once, few, many or a class for expanded clones.

size: .; V: TRBV29-1; D: .; J: TRBJ2-5; length: 15; DNA: TGCAGCGTTGAAGATCCGCCCGCGGAAGGAGAGACCCAGTACTTC; CDR3: CSVEDPPAEGETQYF
size: .; V: TRBV11-2; D: TRBD1; J: TRBJ1-1; length: 12; DNA: TGTGCCAGCAGCTTAGGACAGGGGGAAGCTTTCTTT; CDR3: CASSLGQGEAFF
size: .; V: TRBV10-2; D: .; J: TRBJ1-2; length: 14; DNA: TGCGCCAGCAGTGCGAAGACAGCTAACTATGGCTACACCTTC; CDR3: CASSAKTANYGYTF
size: .; V: TRBV25-1; D: TRBD1; J: TRBJ2-3; length: 16; DNA: TGTGCCAGCAGTGAATCTAGGACAGGCTCCACAGATACGCAGTATTTT; CDR3: CASSESRTGSTDTQYF
size: few; V: TRBV5-4; D: .; J: TRBJ2-1; length: 15; DNA: TGTGCCAGCAGCCCCCTTGGTGGACAGACCAATGAGCAGTTCTTC; CDR3: CASSPLGGQTNEQFF
size: .; V: TRBV4-1; D: TRBD2; J: TRBJ2-7; length: 19; DNA: TGCGCCAGCAGCCAAGACGGAGGACTAGCGGGAGACAGGTACTACGAGCAGTACTTC; CDR3: CASSQDGGLAGDRYYEQYF
size: .; V: TRBV28; D: TRBD2; J: TRBJ2-1; length: 18; DNA: TGTGCCAGCACCTCAGGGGGTTTGGCTAGCGGGAGTTGGGATGAGCAGTTCTTC; CDR3: CASTSGGLASGSWDEQFF
size: .; V: TRBV6-5; D: .; J: TRBJ2-1; length: 16; DNA: TGTGCCAGCAGTTACTCGTCAGGGATACCCCTCAATGAGCAGTTCTTC; CDR3: CASSYSSGIPLNEQFF
size: .; V: TRBV14; D: .; J: TRBJ2-7; length: 14; DNA: TGTGCCAGCAGCCAAGTAGCAGGGTCATACGAGCAGTACTTC; CDR3: CASSQVAGSYEQYF
size: .; V: TRBV5-1; D: TRBD1; J: TRBJ1-1; length: 11; DNA: TGCGCCAGCAGCGAGGACAGGGTAGCTTTCTTT; CDR3: CASSEDRVAFF
size: .; V: TRBV5-1; D: .; J: TRBJ2-7; length: 15; DNA: TGCGCCAGCTCCACCGGGCCAGGGTTTGTGAACGAGCAGTACTTC; CDR3: CASSTGPGFVNEQYF
size: .; V: TRBV27; D: TRBD1; J: TRBJ1-5; length: 14; DNA: TGTGCCAGCAGTTCCCAGGGGGCCAGGCAGCCCCAGCATTTT; CDR3: CASSSQGARQPQHF
size: .; V: TRBV7-9; D: .; J: TRBJ1-1; length: 13; DNA: TGTGCCAGCAGCTTAGTAGGGGAAGGTGAAGCTTTCTTT; CDR3: CASSLVGEGEAFF
size: .; V: TRBV2; D: .; J: TRBJ2-7; length: 16; DNA: TGTGCCAGCAGGGACCGAGGGGGGGCGGCATCCTACGAGCAGTACTTC; CDR3: CASRDRGGAASYEQYF
size: once; V: TRBV11-2; D: TRBD1; J: TRBJ1-5; length: 15; DNA: TGTGCCAGCAGTCAGACAGGGGGCTGGAGTCAGCCCCAGCATTTT; CDR3: CASSQTGGWSQPQHF
size: .; V: TRBV6-5; D: TRBD2; J: TRBJ2-5; length: 14; DNA: TGTGCCAGCAGTTATCTGACTAGCGTAGAGACCCAGTACTTC; CDR3: CASSYLTSVETQYF
size: .; V: TRBV6-1; D: .; J: TRBJ1-2; length: 12; DNA: TGTGCCAGCAGTACCGGGAACTATGGCTACACCTTC; CDR3: CASSTGNYGYTF
size: .; V: TRBV9; D: TRBD2; J: TRBJ2-1; length: 15; DNA: TGTGCCAGCAGCGTAGGTAGCGGGGGCAACAATGAGCAGTTCTTC; CDR3: CASSVGSGGNNEQFF
size: .; V: TRBV13; D: .; J: TRBJ1-4; length: 13; DNA: TGTGCCAGCAGCTGGGTCCAGGCGGAAAAACTGTTTTTT; CDR3: CASSWVQAEKLFF
size: .; V: TRBV2; D: TRBD1; J: TRBJ1-5; length: 15; DNA: TGTGCCAGCAGTTCCGAACAGGGGAGCAATCAGCCCCAGCATTTT; CDR3: CASSSEQGSNQPQHF
size: .; V: TRBV7-9; D: TRBD2; J: TRBJ2-7; length: 16; DNA: TGTGCCAGCAGCGATTCCTGGCGGGGGATAGGCTACGAGCAGTACTTC; CDR3: CASSDSWRGIGYEQYF
size: .; V: TRBV5-1; D: .; J: TRBJ2-7; length: 13; DNA: TGCGCCAGCAGCTTGGAGCAGGGGAACGAGCAGTACTTC; CDR3: CASSLEQGNEQYF
size: .; V: TRBV14; D: TRBD1; J: TRBJ2-4; length: 15; DNA: TGTGCCAGCAGCCCCGGACAGGTGGACGTAAACATTCAGTACTTC; CDR3: CASSPGQVDVNIQYF
size: .; V: TRBV11-2; D: .; J: TRBJ2-4; length: 17; DNA: TGTGCCAGCAGCTTATTGATCAAGACAGTAGCCAAAAACATTCAGTACTTC; CDR3: CASSLLIKTVAKNIQYF
size: once; V: TRBV6-5; D: TRBD2; J: TRBJ2-1; length: 16; DNA: TGTGCCAGCAGTTACCGGAGGACTAGCTTCTACAATGAGCAGTTCTTC; CDR3: CASSYRRTSFYNEQFF
size: .; V: TRBV20-1; D: .; J: TRBJ1-1; length: 11; DNA: TGCAGTGCAAAAGCGGGACTAGGGGCTTTCTTT; CDR3: CSAKAGLGAFF
size: once; V: TRBV19; D: TRBD2; J: TRBJ2-7; length: 14; DNA: TGTGCCAGTAAGGTTACTAGCGCTACGGGGGAGCAGTACTTC; CDR3: CASKVTSATGEQYF
size: .; V: TRBV15; D: .; J: TRBJ2-2; length: 16; DNA: TGTGCCACCAGCAGAGATGTACTGGTTTCAGGCGGGGAGCTGTTTTTT; CDR3: CATSRDVLVSGGELFF
size: few; V: TRBV6-5; D: TRBD1; J: TRBJ2-7; length: 16; DNA: TGTGCCAGCAGTTATTACGGGCAACAGGGGGCCTACGAGCAGTACTTC; CDR3: CASSYYGQQGAYEQYF